This T cell receptor (beta chain) derives from a study of cytomegalovirus exposure and HLA in healthy donors. Study-wide results and caveats: Compared with the roughly 670-donor mean, an Asian-associated ancestry cluster reportedly had fewer N-insertions, according to a later analysis. Among immune exposure information, only CMV serostatus was available. Analyzed later, association rates of TCRs varied across HLA loci, with DRB1 most and HLA-C fewest.

The primer mix had 60 Vbeta and 13 Jbeta primers. Sequenced by immunoSEQ multiplex PCR; TCRdb stores in-frame clones only, minus some. This table holds about 210,000 clones. The CDR3 sequence is 14 residues long. V was pared by 4 bases and J by 3 bases, with 12 bases between. Germline V CDR1 and CDR2: MNHEY, SVGAGI. With regard to this clone: Its antigen is not known.

Specimen: PBMCs. This receptor was identified in a woman aged 25 to 39 in good health and CMV-seropositive. J is TRBJ1-1 and V is TRBV6-5; possible D gene TRBD1, 5 bases. The CDR3 bases are TGTGCCAGCAGTTCTACAGGAAGTTACACTGAAGCTTTCTTT. This codes for CASSSTGSYTEAFF.